One and the same sample provided the 26 T cell receptor beta chains below, sequenced in a study of T cell changes during pregnancy in multiple sclerosis. Method: immunoSEQ multiplex PCR; TCRdb's copy keeps in-frame clones and lacks some. Of roughly 40,000 clones listed, around nine tenths are singletons. The sequenced sample was CD4+ T cells from peripheral blood mononuclear cells, obtained before pregnancy. These receptors were taken from a female donor with multiple sclerosis, enrolled in a pregnancy study.

The V and J genes are TRBV5-4 and TRBJ2-5, with 9 nucleotides matching TRBD1. CDR1 SGHNT and CDR2 YYREEE come from the germline V gene (reference sequence). The CDR3 length is 13 residues. The V and J ends lost 4 bases and 4 bases, in that order; junction bases with no gene match: 2. CDR3 DNA sequence: TGTGCCAGCAGCCGGGACAGGGCAGAGACCCAGTACTTC. Protein sequence: CASSRDRAETQYF.

The rearrangement uses TRBV6-5 and TRBJ1-4, with D unclear. The CDR3 sequence is 14 residues long. V lost 6 bases, J lost 4 bases, and 12 bases lay in between. Per germline, CDR1 MNHEY and CDR2 SVGAGI. CDR3 loop: CASRYARNNEKLFF. The CDR3 bases are TGTGCCAGCAGATACGCCAGGAATAATGAAAAACTGTTTTTT.

In the case of this clone: Other DNA variants within this sample encode the same CDR3. The V gene is TRBV5-1, the J gene TRBJ1-2; 11 bases agree with TRBD1. CDR1 and CDR2 from the germline V gene are SGHRS and YFSETQ. This CDR3 region has 14 residues. V lost 0 bases and J lost 7; bases outside the gene matches: 2. The CDR3 sequence is CASSLAGTGGGYTF. DNA for the CDR3: TGCGCCAGCAGCTTGGCCGGGACAGGGGGTGGCTACACCTTC.

This clone appeared once. The chain has TRBV7-9 and TRBJ1-5; no clear D. Trimming took off 0 bases at V and 7 bases at J, with 7 bases between the two ends. Germline V gene lookup returns CDR1 SEHNR and CDR2 FQNEAQ (reference sequence). The CDR3 has 13 amino acids. The CDR3 nucleotides are TGTGCCAGCAGCTTAGCAGAGGGCCAGCCCCAGCATTTT. Translating it yields CASSLAEGQPQHF.

The V and J genes are TRBV11-3 and TRBJ2-1; possible D gene TRBD2, 6 bases. The CDR3 contains 15 residues. Germline V gives CDR1 SGHNT, CDR2 YENEEA. V was shortened by 1 base and J by 3 bases, with 10 bases between the two germline ends. The CDR3 sequence is CASSLAGVHYNEQFF. For the CDR3, the DNA is TGTGCCAGCAGCTTAGCGGGGGTACACTACAATGAGCAGTTCTTC.

About this clone: Relative to the germline gene, one junction end is altered; a read error may explain this. This chain connects TRBV7-9 to TRBJ2-7, with 8 bases fitting TRBD2. The CDR3 consists of 12 residues. Germline-derived CDR1 and CDR2 are SEHNR and FQNEAQ (reference sequence). In DNA, the CDR3 is TGTGCCAGCGCGGGAGGCTCCTCCGAGCAGTACTTC. Amino acid sequence: CASAGGSSEQYF.

This clone occurred a few times. The chain combines TRBV7-6 with TRBJ2-7, with 16 bases fitting TRBD2. From germline, CDR1 is SGHVS and CDR2 FNYEAQ. This CDR3 comprises 17 residues. V lost 5 bases to trimming and J lost 2 bases; unmatched junction nucleotides: 6. The DNA of the CDR3 is TGTGCCAGCAGCCTATCCGGGACTAGCGGGAGGGCCTACGAGCAGTACTTC. Its translation: CASSLSGTSGRAYEQYF.

The genes are TRBV5-6 and TRBJ2-7; perhaps TRBD1 as D (5 bases). This CDR3 contains 17 residues. CDR1 is SGHDT and CDR2 is YYEEEE in the germline V gene. V was clipped by 4 bases and J by 0 bases, with 20 bases between them. CDR3 residues: CASSPYPRQSNSYEQYF. The CDR3 bases are TGTGCCAGCAGCCCGTACCCCAGACAGAGCAACTCCTACGAGCAGTACTTC.

The gene calls are TRBV5-1 and TRBJ2-2; D is perhaps TRBD1 (5 bases). In germline, CDR1 is SGHRS, CDR2 YFSETQ. V lost 0 bases and J lost 3, with 6 bases in between. CDR3 length: 14 residues. The CDR3 nucleotides read TGCGCCAGCAGCTTGGAAGGGGACACCGGGGAGCTGTTTTTT. This sequence encodes CASSLEGDTGELFF.

This chain uses TRBV28 with TRBJ1-6, with D hard to call. The CDR3 length is 12 residues. CDR1 is MDHEN and CDR2 is SYDVKM in the germline V gene. V lost 6 bases and J lost 7, with 7 bases in between. For the CDR3, the DNA is TGTGCCAGCAGGGAGGGAAATTCACCCCTCCACTTT. As protein: CASREGNSPLHF.

The chain links TRBV28 to TRBJ2-7; the match to TRBD1 covers 9 bases. CDR1 is MDHEN and CDR2 is SYDVKM in the germline V gene. Trimming cost V 6 bases and J 4 bases; bases outside gene matches: 7. The CDR3 is 14 residues long. CDR3 in DNA: TGTGCCAGCAGCACCGGGACAGGGCTGTACGAGCAGTACTTC. Its protein is CASSTGTGLYEQYF.

The CDR3 DNA reads TGCAGCGTTCTACAGGGAACAGATACGCAGTATTTT. This codes for CSVLQGTDTQYF. V gene TRBV29-1 combines with J gene TRBJ2-3; a possible D gene is TRBD1 (6 bases). Trimming took off 5 bases at V and 3 bases at J, with 9 bases between the two ends. Germline V gene data show CDR1 as SQVTM and CDR2 as ANQGSEA. This CDR3 region has 12 residues.

The chain couples TRBV15 to TRBJ2-2, with no clear D. Germline V gene lookup returns CDR1 LNHNV and CDR2 YYDKDF (reference sequence). The V gene lost 3 bases and the J gene lost 0 bases, with 11 bases spanning the gap. CDR3 length equals 16 residues. The CDR3 here is CATSREQPANTGELFF. CDR3 sequence (DNA): TGTGCCACCAGCAGGGAGCAGCCCGCGAACACCGGGGAGCTGTTTTTT.

This rearrangement joins TRBV18 to TRBJ2-7; D possibly corresponds to TRBD1 (5 bases). CDR3 length: 14 amino acids. Germline V gene data show CDR1 as KGHSH and CDR2 as LQKENI. Trimming removed 1 base at V and 4 bases at J, with 11 bases between. The CDR3 DNA follows: TGTGCCAGCTCACCACGGCAGGGTTCGTACGAGCAGTACTTC. Translated, it gives CASSPRQGSYEQYF.

The chain links TRBV2 to TRBJ2-1; D not resolved. Trimming stripped 6 bases from V and 0 bases from J, with 9 bases between. CDR1 and CDR2 from the germline V gene are SNHLY and FYNNEI. The CDR3 is 14 residues long. The CDR3 DNA follows: TGTGCCAGCAGCGCCCGGAGCTCCTACAATGAGCAGTTCTTC. Its translation: CASSARSSYNEQFF.

J is TRBJ2-1 and V is TRBV29-1, with D unresolved. Germline-derived CDR1 and CDR2 are SQVTM and ANQGSEA. The CDR3 consists of 14 residues. Deletions cut 5 bases from V and 4 bases from J, with 15 bases between. The CDR3: CSVQGGVSYNEQFF. The CDR3 bases are TGCAGCGTTCAAGGCGGAGTGTCATACAATGAGCAGTTCTTC.

The chain carries TRBV10-3 and TRBJ2-7; D is perhaps TRBD1 (5 bases). Looked up from germline, CDR1 is ENHRY and CDR2 is SYGVKD. Trimming pared 10 bases from V and 3 bases from J, leaving 16 bases between. The CDR3 totals 13 residues. DNA of the CDR3: TGTGCCACCACAGGCGGCGGTATCTACGAGCAGTACTTC. It yields the protein CATTGGGIYEQYF.

This clone showed up just once. The CDR3 bases are TGCGCCAGCAGCTTCGGCATAATGACCGTGACTAAAAACTACGAGCAGTACTTC. Encoded protein: CASSFGIMTVTKNYEQYF. The chain combines TRBV5-1 with TRBJ2-7, with D perhaps matching TRBD2 (5 bases). Germline loops: CDR1 SGHRS, CDR2 YFSETQ. V gave up 2 bases and J gave up 3 bases, with 24 bases separating them. The CDR3 is made up of 18 amino acids.

With regard to this clone: At one boundary the junction diverges from the germline segment, which might be a read error. The chain links TRBV30 to TRBJ1-2, with a weak D call TRBD1 (5 bases). CDR1 and CDR2 (germline): GTSNPN, SVGIG (reference sequence). The CDR3 is 13 residues long. CDR3 sequence: CAWIRGANYGYTF. For the CDR3, the DNA is TGTGCTTGGATTAGGGGCGCGAACTATGGCTACACCTTC.

The gene calls are TRBV5-4 and TRBJ1-2; D may be TRBD1 (6 bases). V was trimmed by 0 bases and J by 4 bases, leaving 13 bases between them. Per the germline V gene, CDR1 is SGHNT and CDR2 is YYREEE (reference sequence). The CDR3 is 15 residues long. The CDR3 here is CASSLVTGGGYGYTF. CDR3 DNA sequence: TGTGCCAGCAGCTTGGTGACAGGCGGGGGCTATGGCTACACCTTC. The entire variable domain, with the rest obtained from reference TRBV5-4 and TRBJ1-2, is as follows: ETGVTQSPTHLIKTRGQQVTLRCSSQSGHNTVSWYQQALGQGPQFIFQYYREEENGRGNFPPRFSGLQFPNYSSELNVNALELDDSALYLCASSLVTGGGYGYTFGSGTRLTVV.

This sequence joins TRBV19 and TRBJ2-2; D uncertain. V was shortened by 2 bases and J by 4 bases, with 8 bases between the two germline ends. CDR1 and CDR2 from the germline V gene are LNHDA and SQIVND (reference sequence). The CDR3 contains 14 residues. The CDR3 loop is CASSITSGTGELFF. The CDR3 bases are TGTGCCAGTAGTATAACATCAGGCACCGGGGAGCTGTTTTTT. The variable domain in full, with the rest retrieved from reference TRBV19 and TRBJ2-2, is DGGITQSPKYLFRKEGQNVTLSCEQNLNHDAMYWYRQDPGQGLRLIYYSQIVNDFQKGDIAEGYSVSREKKESFPLTVTSAQKNPTAFYLCASSITSGTGELFFGEGSRLTVL.

J is TRBJ2-7 and V is TRBV28, with TRBD1 matching over 9 bases. The J segment lost 3 bases and the V segment lost 6 bases, leaving 9 bases of the junction unmatched. Germline V gives CDR1 MDHEN, CDR2 SYDVKM. The CDR3 is 15 residues long. In DNA, the CDR3 is TGTGCCAGCAGAAGGATAAGACAGGGGGTCTACGAGCAGTACTTC. Translating it yields CASRRIRQGVYEQYF.

V gene TRBV28 combines with J gene TRBJ2-7; 7 bases are shared with TRBD1. Trimming at V came to 6 bases and at J to 5 bases, leaving 1 base not matched to a gene. The CDR3 is 11 residues long. Per germline, CDR1 MDHEN and CDR2 SYDVKM. The CDR3 sequence is CASRGQHEQYF. In DNA form, the CDR3 reads TGTGCCAGCAGGGGACAGCACGAGCAGTACTTC.

The CDR3 region is CASSHTTGRLSGANVLTF. The CDR3 DNA sequence: TGTGCCAGCAGCCATACGACAGGGAGGCTCTCTGGGGCCAACGTCCTGACTTTC. J is TRBJ2-6 and V is TRBV4-2; a weak D match, TRBD1 (7 bases). Germline CDR1 reads LGHNA; CDR2 reads YNFKEQ. The CDR3 totals 18 residues. The germline V and J ends were trimmed by 3 bases and 0 bases, with 15 bases remaining between them.

The rearrangement links TRBV28 to TRBJ1-1; 8 nucleotides line up with TRBD1. With V trimmed by 7 bases and J by 6 bases, 4 bases remained unmatched. CDR3 length: 12 residues. Germline V gives CDR1 MDHEN, CDR2 SYDVKM. CDR3 sequence (DNA): TGTGCCAGCACCCTGACAGGGGCTGAAGCTTTCTTT. This encodes CASTLTGAEAFF.

The V call is TRBV4-3, the J call TRBJ2-3; TRBD2 matches 11 bases. The ends lost 1 base at V and 7 bases at J; junction bases unmatched: 4. The germline gives CDR1 LGHNA, CDR2 YSLEER. This CDR3 has 15 residues. The CDR3 here is CASSQAGTSGNTQYF. The CDR3 DNA follows: TGCGCCAGCAGCCAAGCCGGGACTAGCGGAAATACGCAGTATTTT.